Sequencing of this T cell receptor (beta chain) was carried out in a study of molecular identifiers for immune sequencing clone quantification. Study-wide findings and caveats: Detection of one spiked Jurkat cell's TCR RNA reportedly worked in more than 850,000 naive cells.

Many counts were recorded for this clonotype. Antigen: not known. Making the bulk TCR libraries relied on previously described methods and listed TCR primers. TCRdb processed the PCR reads anew with MiXCR; each CDR3 protein has one entry. The sample gives approximately 550,000 distinct CDR3 sequences, less than 30% of which show up once; under 0.8% is in the top ten. Isolation of naive CD8 T cells was achieved by sorting on a CD8+CD4-CCR7+CD45RA+ phenotype. The V gene's germline CDR1 is MDHEN and CDR2 SYDVKM. The CDR3 is 14 residues long. Trimming left V 3 bases short and J 2 bases short, with 11 bases between.

Sequenced sample: naive CD8+ T cells from blood, with Jurkat cell RNA spiked in. Documented subset: FACS-sorted CD8+CD4-CCR7+CD45RA+ naive T cells. This sequence was found in a human donor in good health. Some libraries in this study had Jurkat cell RNA spiked in. The rearrangement links TRBV28 to TRBJ2-7, with D unclear. As DNA, the CDR3 is TGTGCCAGCAGTTTGATCGGCGAAGCCTACGAGCAGTACTTC. Its translation: CASSLIGEAYEQYF. Full variable domain (missing parts from reference TRBV28 and TRBJ2-7): DVKVTQSSRYLVKRTGEKVFLECVQDMDHENMFWYRQDPGLGLRLIYFSYDVKMKEKGDIPEGYSVSREKKERFSLILESASTNQTSMYLCASSLIGEAYEQYFGPGTRLTVT.